This T cell receptor (beta chain) appears in the sequencing data of a study of a mutant IDH1 vaccine in newly diagnosed glioma. Study context: Vaccinations were initiated 4-6 weeks following radiotherapy alone, or were given together with temozolomide cycles. Visit V12 was conducted at week 35 as the safety follow-up. Visit V13 came later, at week 47. Earlier care involved radiotherapy, temozolomide, or both, and the majority received both.

Here immunoSEQ multiplex PCR was the method, and the copy in TCRdb shows in-frame clones only, minus some. The sample lists 55,000 to 65,000 clones; 75% were seen once. Time point defined: week 47, end of study. Every vaccination contained 300 ug of the mutant IDH1 20-mer peptide and was paired with topical imiquimod. The vaccination schedule gave patients eight doses in weeks 1, 3, 5, 7, 11, 15, 19 and 23. Comments on this clone: Its antigen remains unknown.

This TCR derives from a man aged 50-60 years with glioma. The sequences come from PBMCs, collected from a glioma patient whose treatment included an IDH1 peptide vaccine.

The CDR3 nucleotides are TGTGCCATCGGCGTTGTCGGCGGGGGGCTAAGGGATACGCAGTATTTT. Translation: CAIGVVGGGLRDTQYF. The V call is TRBV10-3, the J call TRBJ2-3; 8 bases are a match to TRBD2. J gave up 6 bases and V 8 bases, and 16 bases lay outside the gene matches. There are 16 residues in the CDR3. In germline, CDR1 is ENHRY, CDR2 SYGVKD.